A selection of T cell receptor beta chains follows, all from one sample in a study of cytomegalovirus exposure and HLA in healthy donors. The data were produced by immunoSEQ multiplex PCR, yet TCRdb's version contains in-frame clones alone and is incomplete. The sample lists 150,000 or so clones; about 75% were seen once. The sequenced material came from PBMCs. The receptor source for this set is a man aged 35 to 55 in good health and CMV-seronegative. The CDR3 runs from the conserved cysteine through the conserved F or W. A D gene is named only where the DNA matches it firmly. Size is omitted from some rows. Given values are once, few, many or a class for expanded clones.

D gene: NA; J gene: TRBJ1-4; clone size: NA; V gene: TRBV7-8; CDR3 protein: CASSLQRQGVGSRNEKLFF; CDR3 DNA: TGTGCCAGCAGCTTACAAAGGCAAGGGGTCGGCAGTAGAAATGAAAAACTGTTTTTT
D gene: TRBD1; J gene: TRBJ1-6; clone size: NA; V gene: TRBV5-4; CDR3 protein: CASSLAPGTGTSPLHF; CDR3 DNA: TGTGCCAGCAGCTTGGCCCCCGGGACAGGGACCTCACCCCTCCACTTT
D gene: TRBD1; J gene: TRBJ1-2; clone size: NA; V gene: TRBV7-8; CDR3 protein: CASSLAGQKYGYTF; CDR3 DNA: TGTGCCAGCAGCTTAGCGGGACAGAAATATGGCTACACCTTC
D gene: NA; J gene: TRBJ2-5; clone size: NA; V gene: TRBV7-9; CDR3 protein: CASSPMQGKFQETQYF; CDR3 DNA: TGTGCCAGCAGCCCTATGCAGGGGAAATTCCAAGAGACCCAGTACTTC
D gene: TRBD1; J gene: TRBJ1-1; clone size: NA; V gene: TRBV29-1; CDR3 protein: CSARQGLRGEAFF; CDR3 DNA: TGCAGCGCCCGACAGGGTTTACGGGGCGAAGCTTTCTTT
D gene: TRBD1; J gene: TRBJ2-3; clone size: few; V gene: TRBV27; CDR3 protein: CASGRQGRTDTQYF; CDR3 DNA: TGTGCCAGCGGTAGACAGGGACGGACAGATACGCAGTATTTT
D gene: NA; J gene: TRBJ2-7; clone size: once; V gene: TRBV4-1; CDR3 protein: CASSQEVRGATYEQYF; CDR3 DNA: TGCGCCAGCAGCCAAGAAGTTCGGGGGGCGACCTACGAGCAGTACTTC
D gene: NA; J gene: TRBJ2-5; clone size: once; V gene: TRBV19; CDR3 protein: CASSNTQETQYF; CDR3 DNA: TGTGCCAGTAGTAACACACAAGAGACCCAGTACTTC
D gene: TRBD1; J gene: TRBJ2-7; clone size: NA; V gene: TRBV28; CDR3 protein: CASSIRDRGSEEQYF; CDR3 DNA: TGTGCCAGCAGTATCCGGGACAGGGGTTCGGAGGAGCAGTACTTC
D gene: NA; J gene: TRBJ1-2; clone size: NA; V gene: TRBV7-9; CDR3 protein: CASSSWNTGLMGGYTF; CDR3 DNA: TGTGCCAGCAGCTCCTGGAATACAGGGTTGATGGGGGGCTACACCTTC
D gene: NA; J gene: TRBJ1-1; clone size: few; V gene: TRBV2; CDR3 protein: CASRAKEANTEAFF; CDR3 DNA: TGTGCCAGCCGGGCGAAGGAGGCGAACACTGAAGCTTTCTTT
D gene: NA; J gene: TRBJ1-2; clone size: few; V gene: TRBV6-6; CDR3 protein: CASSYTSDYGYTF; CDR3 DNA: TGTGCCAGCAGTTATACATCAGACTATGGCTACACCTTC
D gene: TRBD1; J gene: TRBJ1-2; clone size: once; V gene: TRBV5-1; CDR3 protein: CASSGGQGGNYGYTF; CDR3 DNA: TGCGCCAGCAGCGGGGGACAGGGGGGGAACTATGGCTACACCTTC
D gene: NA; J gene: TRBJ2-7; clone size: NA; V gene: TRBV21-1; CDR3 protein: CASSPWPRDSLGEEQYF; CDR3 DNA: TGTGCCAGCAGCCCCTGGCCAAGGGACAGTCTCGGAGAAGAGCAGTACTTC
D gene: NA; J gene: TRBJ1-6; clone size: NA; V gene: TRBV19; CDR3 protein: CASSIDGRGPLHF; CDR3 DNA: TGTGCCAGTAGTATAGATGGCAGGGGACCCCTCCACTTT
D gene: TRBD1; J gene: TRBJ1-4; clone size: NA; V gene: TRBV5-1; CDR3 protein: CASSLHPGQGGNEKLFF; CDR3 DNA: TGCGCCAGCAGCTTGCATCCGGGACAGGGGGGTAATGAAAAACTGTTTTTT
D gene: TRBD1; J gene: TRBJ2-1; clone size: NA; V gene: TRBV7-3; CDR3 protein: CASSSEQGPGWNEQFF; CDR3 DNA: TGTGCCAGCAGCTCCGAACAGGGGCCGGGGTGGAATGAGCAGTTCTTC
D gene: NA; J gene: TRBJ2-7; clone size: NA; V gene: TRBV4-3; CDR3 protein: CASSQGQGEPYEQYF; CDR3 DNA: TGCGCCAGCAGCCAAGGGCAGGGTGAACCCTACGAGCAGTACTTC
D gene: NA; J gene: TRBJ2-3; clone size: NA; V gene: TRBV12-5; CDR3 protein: CASGLVRGLLHLTDTQYF; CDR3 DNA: TGTGCTAGTGGTTTGGTACGGGGACTCCTCCACCTCACAGATACGCAGTATTTT
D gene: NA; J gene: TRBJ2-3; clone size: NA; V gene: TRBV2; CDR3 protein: CASSGQVGQYF; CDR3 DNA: TGTGCCAGCAGTGGACAGGTAGGGCAGTATTTT
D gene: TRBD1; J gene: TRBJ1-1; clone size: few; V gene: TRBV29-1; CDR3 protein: CSVRGQGTEAFF; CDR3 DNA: TGCAGCGTCAGGGGGCAGGGCACTGAAGCTTTCTTT
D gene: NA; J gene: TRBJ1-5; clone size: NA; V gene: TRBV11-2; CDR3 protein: CASSRQAVGNQPQHF; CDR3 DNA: TGTGCCAGCAGCCGACAGGCGGTTGGCAATCAGCCCCAGCATTTT
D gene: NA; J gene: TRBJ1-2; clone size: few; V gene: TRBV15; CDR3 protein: CATSRDHVGGGYTF; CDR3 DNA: TGTGCCACCAGCAGAGATCACGTGGGGGGGGGCTACACCTTC
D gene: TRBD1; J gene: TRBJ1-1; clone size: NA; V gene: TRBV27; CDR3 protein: CASITSWGQGARDTEAFF; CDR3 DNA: TGTGCCAGCATTACAAGCTGGGGACAGGGGGCGCGGGACACTGAAGCTTTCTTT
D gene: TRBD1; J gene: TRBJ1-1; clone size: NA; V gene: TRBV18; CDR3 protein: CASSQQGAGTEAFF; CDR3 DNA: TGTGCCAGCTCGCAACAGGGGGCGGGCACTGAAGCTTTCTTT
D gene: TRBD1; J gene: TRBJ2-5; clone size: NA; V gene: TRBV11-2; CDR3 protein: CASSRDREETQYF; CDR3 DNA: TGTGCCAGCAGCCGGGACAGGGAGGAGACCCAGTACTTC
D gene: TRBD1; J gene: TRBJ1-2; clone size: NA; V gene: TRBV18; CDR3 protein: CASSTTVTGDGGYTF; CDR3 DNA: TGTGCCAGCTCAACCACCGTAACAGGGGATGGTGGCTACACCTTC
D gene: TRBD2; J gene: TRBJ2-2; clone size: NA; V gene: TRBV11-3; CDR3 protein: CASSPAGGPNTGELFF; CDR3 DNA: TGTGCCAGCAGCCCAGCGGGGGGGCCGAACACCGGGGAGCTGTTTTTT
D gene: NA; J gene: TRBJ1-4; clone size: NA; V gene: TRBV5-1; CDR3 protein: CASSYTTNEKLFF; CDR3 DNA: TGCGCCAGCAGTTATACAACTAATGAAAAGCTGTTTTTT
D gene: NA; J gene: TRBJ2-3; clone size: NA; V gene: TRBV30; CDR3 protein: CASRSDTSTDTQYF; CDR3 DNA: TGTGCCTCGAGGTCTGATACTAGCACAGATACGCAGTATTTT
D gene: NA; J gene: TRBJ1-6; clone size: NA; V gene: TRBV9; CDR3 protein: CASSVEGGSNSPLHF; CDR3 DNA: TGTGCCAGCAGCGTAGAGGGAGGTTCAAATTCACCCCTCCACTTT
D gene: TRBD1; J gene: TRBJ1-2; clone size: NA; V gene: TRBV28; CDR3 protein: CASKKFSTGAYGYTF; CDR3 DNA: TGTGCCAGCAAGAAATTTTCGACAGGGGCGTATGGCTACACCTTC
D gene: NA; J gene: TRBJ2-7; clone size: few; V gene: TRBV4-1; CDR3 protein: CASSQLTKAGGDYEQYF; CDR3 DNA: TGCGCCAGCAGCCAACTCACTAAAGCGGGCGGAGACTACGAGCAGTACTTC
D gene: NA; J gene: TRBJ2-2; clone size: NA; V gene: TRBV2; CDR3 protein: CASSYERQATGELFF; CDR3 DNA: TGTGCCAGCAGCTACGAGCGGCAGGCTACCGGGGAGCTGTTTTTT
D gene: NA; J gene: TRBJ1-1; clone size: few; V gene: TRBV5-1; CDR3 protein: CASSLSMNTEAFF; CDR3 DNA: TGCGCCAGCAGCTTAAGCATGAACACTGAAGCTTTCTTT
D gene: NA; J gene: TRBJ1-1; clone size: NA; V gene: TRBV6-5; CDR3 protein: CASSPTRSEAFF; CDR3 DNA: TGTGCCAGCAGCCCGACGCGGAGTGAAGCTTTCTTT
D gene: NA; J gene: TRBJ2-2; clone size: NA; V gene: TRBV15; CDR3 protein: CATSRELRAELFF; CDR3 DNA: TGTGCCACCAGCAGAGAATTGCGTGCGGAGCTGTTTTTT
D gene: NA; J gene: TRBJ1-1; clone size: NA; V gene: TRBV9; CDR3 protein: CASSVDAVRNTEAFF; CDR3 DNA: TGTGCCAGCAGCGTAGACGCGGTTAGGAACACTGAAGCTTTCTTT
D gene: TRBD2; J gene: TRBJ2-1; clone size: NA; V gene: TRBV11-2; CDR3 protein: CASSLLAGGSYNEQFF; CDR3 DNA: TGTGCCAGCAGCTTACTAGCGGGGGGTTCCTACAATGAGCAGTTCTTC
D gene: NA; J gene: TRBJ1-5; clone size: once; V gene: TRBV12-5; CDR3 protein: CASGLVWPNYSNQPQHF; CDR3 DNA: TGTGCTAGTGGTTTGGTTTGGCCCAACTATAGCAATCAGCCCCAGCATTTT
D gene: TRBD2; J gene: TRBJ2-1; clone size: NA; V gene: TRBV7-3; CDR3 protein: CASSLIGLAGGDNEQFF; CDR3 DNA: TGTGCCAGCAGCCTAATAGGACTAGCGGGGGGGGACAATGAGCAGTTCTTC
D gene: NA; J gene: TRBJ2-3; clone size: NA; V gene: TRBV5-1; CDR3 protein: CASSSLSGAKDTQYF; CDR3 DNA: TGCGCCAGCAGCTCCCTTAGCGGTGCTAAAGATACGCAGTATTTT
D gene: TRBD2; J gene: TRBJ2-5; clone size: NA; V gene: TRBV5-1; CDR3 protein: CASRRTSGGAEGETQYF; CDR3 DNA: TGCGCCAGCAGAAGGACTAGCGGGGGGGCCGAGGGAGAGACCCAGTACTTC
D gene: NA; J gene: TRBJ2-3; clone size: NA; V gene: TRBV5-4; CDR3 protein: CASSPGDSSDTQYF; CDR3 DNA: TGTGCCAGCAGCCCGGGGGACAGTTCAGATACGCAGTATTTT
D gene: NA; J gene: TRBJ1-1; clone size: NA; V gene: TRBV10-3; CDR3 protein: CAISESAGGNTEAFF; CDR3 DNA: TGTGCCATCAGTGAGTCTGCGGGTGGAAACACTGAAGCTTTCTTT
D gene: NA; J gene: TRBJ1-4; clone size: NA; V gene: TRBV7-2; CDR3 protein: CASSLARGGFREKLFF; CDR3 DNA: TGTGCCAGCAGCTTAGCTCGGGGGGGGTTTCGCGAAAAACTGTTTTTT
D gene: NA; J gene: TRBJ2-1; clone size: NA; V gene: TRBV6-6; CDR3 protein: CASSPSESYNEQFF; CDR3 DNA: TGTGCCAGCAGTCCTAGTGAGTCCTACAATGAGCAGTTCTTC
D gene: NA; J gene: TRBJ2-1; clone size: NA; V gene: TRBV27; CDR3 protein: CASRGLPAEQFF; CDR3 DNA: TGTGCCAGCAGGGGACTGCCGGCTGAGCAGTTCTTC
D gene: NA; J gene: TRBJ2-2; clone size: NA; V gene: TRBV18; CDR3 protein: CASSPNQGLSTGELFF; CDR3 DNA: TGTGCCAGCTCCCCGAACCAGGGGCTAAGCACCGGGGAGCTGTTTTTT
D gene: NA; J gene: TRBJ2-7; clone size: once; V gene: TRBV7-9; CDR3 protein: CASSLGQSQEYF; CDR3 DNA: TGTGCCAGCAGCTTAGGACAGTCTCAAGAGTACTTC
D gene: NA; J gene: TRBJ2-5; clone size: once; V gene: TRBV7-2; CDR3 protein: CASSPGVPRTQYF; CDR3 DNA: TGTGCCAGCAGCCCGGGGGTCCCCAGGACCCAGTACTTC